A selection of T cell receptor beta chains follows, all from one sample in a study of blood T cell repertoires in COVID-19. Sequenced by immunoSEQ multiplex PCR; TCRdb stores in-frame clones only, minus some. The table records approximately 160,000 clones, 90% of them present only once. The sample was peripheral blood. Receptor source: a man between 50 and 59 years old with acute or convalescent COVID-19. The CDR3 runs from the conserved cysteine through the conserved F or W. The order of the fields is J gene, clone size, V gene, D gene, CDR3 DNA, CDR3 protein. A D gene is named only where the DNA matches it firmly. Size is stated for part of the rows, as once, few or many counts, or as a class when the clone is expanded.

TRBJ1-3 | once | TRBV4-1 | - | TGCGCCAGCAGCCAAGGGCTGACTTGGGTTACCTCTGGAAACACCATATATTTT | CASSQGLTWVTSGNTIYF
TRBJ2-2 | - | TRBV6-5 | - | TGTGCCAGCAGTTTCGGGATGAGGTGGACCGGGGAGCTGTTTTTT | CASSFGMRWTGELFF
TRBJ2-3 | - | TRBV7-9 | - | TGTGCCAGCAGCCGATCTATAACCACAGATACGCAGTATTTT | CASSRSITTDTQYF
TRBJ1-2 | - | TRBV28 | TRBD1 | TGTGCCAGCAGCCACACGGGACAGAGCTATGGCTACACCTTC | CASSHTGQSYGYTF
TRBJ2-5 | - | TRBV27 | TRBD1 | TGTGCCAGCAGTTTATCGGGGTCCCTCCAGGGGGCTGAGACCCAGTACTTC | CASSLSGSLQGAETQYF
TRBJ1-2 | - | TRBV4-2 | TRBD1 | TGTGCCAGCAGCCAAAACCCGGGACAGGGTTTTTATGGCTACACCTTC | CASSQNPGQGFYGYTF
TRBJ1-1 | - | TRBV18 | - | TGTGCCAGCTCACCCGGAGGGGCTCGCGAAGCTTTCTTT | CASSPGGAREAFF
TRBJ1-4 | - | TRBV7-9 | - | TGTGCCAGCAGCTTAGTCAGGGGCGGTAATGAAAAACTGTTTTTT | CASSLVRGGNEKLFF
TRBJ2-5 | - | TRBV7-8 | - | TGTGCCAGCAGCTTACGGGTCACCCCGAAGGAGACCCAGTACTTC | CASSLRVTPKETQYF
TRBJ2-3 | - | TRBV6-5 | - | TGTGCCACCTGGGGAGGAGGAGCCACAGATACGCAGTATTTT | CATWGGGATDTQYF
TRBJ1-2 | - | TRBV6-5 | - | TGTGCCAGCAGTCGTTTTGACTATGGCTACACCTTC | CASSRFDYGYTF
TRBJ2-5 | - | TRBV6-5 | - | TGTGCCAGCAGTTACCAGGGATCAGAGACCCAGTACTTC | CASSYQGSETQYF
TRBJ1-4 | - | TRBV19 | - | TGTGCCAGTAGTATAGCTCCGTTCGGGGGTGAAAAACTGTTTTTT | CASSIAPFGGEKLFF
TRBJ1-1 | - | TRBV28 | - | TGTGCCAGCAGTTGGGCTGACACTGAAGCTTTCTTT | CASSWADTEAFF
TRBJ2-1 | - | TRBV4-1 | TRBD2 | TGCGCCAGCAGCCATGGACTAGCGACCTTCAATGAGCAGTTCTTC | CASSHGLATFNEQFF
TRBJ2-3 | few | TRBV29-1 | TRBD2 | TGCAGCGCCGTAGCGGGTCGCACAGATACGCAGTATTTT | CSAVAGRTDTQYF
TRBJ1-1 | - | TRBV5-1 | - | TGCGCCAGCAGCTTGGGAGGGATGGGGGCTTTCTTT | CASSLGGMGAFF
TRBJ1-1 | - | TRBV10-2 | - | TGCGCCAGCTATGGCGCAGGGGCGACTGAAGCTTTCTTT | CASYGAGATEAFF
TRBJ1-4 | - | TRBV27 | - | TGTGCCAGCCGCACAACAGGGTCGGATGAAAAACTGTTTTTT | CASRTTGSDEKLFF
TRBJ2-3 | few | TRBV20-1 | - | TGCAGTGCTAGTCCTTCTAGCACAGATACGCAGTATTTT | CSASPSSTDTQYF
TRBJ1-1 | - | TRBV5-1 | - | TGCGCCAGCAGCGTCAGTTTTTCTGAAGCTTTCTTT | CASSVSFSEAFF
TRBJ2-5 | - | TRBV19 | - | TGTGCCAGTAGTATAGACCCACGGGGGAGGGAGACCCAGTACTTC | CASSIDPRGRETQYF
TRBJ2-7 | - | TRBV10-1 | - | TGCGCCAGCAGTGAGAGAGACCCGGGATCCGGAGCCTACGAGCAGTACTTC | CASSERDPGSGAYEQYF
TRBJ2-2 | - | TRBV9 | TRBD1 | TGTGCCAGCAGCGAGAGGGACAGGGTGATCGACACCGGGGAGCTGTTTTTT | CASSERDRVIDTGELFF
TRBJ2-3 | once | TRBV6-5 | - | TGTGCCAGCAAACCCCATGGACTCCCTTACACGCAGTATTTT | CASKPHGLPYTQYF
TRBJ2-2 | - | TRBV6-5 | TRBD1 | TGTGCCAGCAGTTACCCCCAGGGGGTGGTGACCGGGGAGCTGTTTTTT | CASSYPQGVVTGELFF
TRBJ2-2 | - | TRBV4-1 | TRBD1 | TGCGCCAGCAGCCAAGATAAGTCGGCAGGGGGGAACACCGGGGAGCTGTTTTTT | CASSQDKSAGGNTGELFF
TRBJ2-3 | - | TRBV7-2 | - | TGTGCCAGCAGCACACTAGCTCCTAGCACAGATACGCAGTATTTT | CASSTLAPSTDTQYF
TRBJ1-5 | - | TRBV7-6 | TRBD1 | TGTGCCAGCAGCCTGGGGACAGGCAACAATCAGCCCCAGCATTTT | CASSLGTGNNQPQHF
TRBJ1-6 | - | TRBV10-3 | TRBD1 | TGTGCCACTAATAGGGGGCCTGATTCACCCCTCCACTTT | CATNRGPDSPLHF
TRBJ1-5 | few | TRBV5-1 | - | TGCGCCAGCAGCGAGGAACCAGACCTCAATCAGCCCCAGCATTTT | CASSEEPDLNQPQHF
TRBJ1-1 | - | TRBV5-5 | - | TGTGCCACCCAACAGGGTGTTGAAGCTTTCTTT | CATQQGVEAFF
TRBJ2-2 | - | TRBV28 | TRBD1 | TGTGCCAGCATCAAAGGGGACAGGGTGAACACCGGGGAGCTGTTTTTT | CASIKGDRVNTGELFF
TRBJ2-3 | - | TRBV7-6 | - | TGTGCCAGCAGCTTCAAAGATACGCAGTATTTT | CASSFKDTQYF
TRBJ1-3 | - | TRBV11-2 | - | TGTGCCAGCAGCTTGGAGGTGCGTTTGGGACACGGAAACACCATATATTTT | CASSLEVRLGHGNTIYF
TRBJ1-4 | few | TRBV19 | - | TGTGCCAGTAGTATAGGCACGGCGGGGGGAAGAGAAAAACTGTTTTTT | CASSIGTAGGREKLFF
TRBJ2-5 | - | TRBV25-1 | TRBD1 | TGTGCCAGCAGACAGGGGGATGGAGAGACCCAGTACTTC | CASRQGDGETQYF
TRBJ2-2 | - | TRBV27 | TRBD1 | TGTGCCAGCAGCCGGGACAGGGACACCGGGGAGCTGTTTTTT | CASSRDRDTGELFF
TRBJ2-7 | - | TRBV28 | TRBD2 | TGTGCCAGCGCCTTGGGGGGGTACTCCTACGAGCAGTACTTC | CASALGGYSYEQYF
TRBJ1-5 | - | TRBV30 | TRBD1 | TGTGCCTCTACAGGGGGCGGCGGTGCCATACATTTT | CASTGGGGAIHF
TRBJ1-1 | - | TRBV5-4 | TRBD1 | TGTGCCAGCAGCGCGGGACAGAGGAACACTGAAGCTTTCTTT | CASSAGQRNTEAFF
TRBJ2-1 | - | TRBV7-9 | TRBD1 | TGTGCCAGCAGCTTGACAGGGGGCACCAATGAGCAGTTCTTC | CASSLTGGTNEQFF
TRBJ1-1 | - | TRBV11-2 | - | TGTGCCAGCAGCTTAAATCGGGCGGGGAACACTGAAGCTTTCTTT | CASSLNRAGNTEAFF
TRBJ1-5 | - | TRBV15 | - | TGTGCCACCAGCAGAGATCTAGGGGTAGGTCAGCCCCAGCATTTT | CATSRDLGVGQPQHF
TRBJ1-5 | - | TRBV10-3 | - | TGTGCCATCAGTGAGACGAGGGAGAATCAGCCCCAGCATTTT | CAISETRENQPQHF
TRBJ2-5 | - | TRBV6-1 | TRBD1 | TGTGCCAGCAGTGAAGCGATGGCAGGGGGAGCGTACCAAGAGACCCAGTACTTC | CASSEAMAGGAYQETQYF